The 29 T cell receptor beta chains listed next were all sequenced from one sample in a study of blood T cell repertoires in COVID-19. The assay was immunoSEQ multiplex PCR, and TCRdb's table has in-frame clones only and misses some. The sample has a few hundred thousand clones; about 90% are singletons. Sequenced input: PBMCs or T cells enriched from blood (not recorded which). The receptors here all came from a woman aged 25 to 39 who had recovered from COVID-19.

This rearrangement joins TRBV15 to TRBJ1-1, with unresolved D. CDR1 is LNHNV, CDR2 YYDKDF, per germline (reference sequence). Between the trimmed V and J ends, which lost 0 bases and 3 bases, there was a span of 8 bases. This CDR3 has 14 amino acids. This CDR3 is CATSRDNTHTEAFF. The CDR3 DNA reads TGTGCCACCAGCAGAGATAACACCCACACTGAAGCTTTCTTT. Full variable domain (rest looked up from reference TRBV15 and TRBJ1-1): DAMVIQNPRYQVTQFGKPVTLSCSQTLNHNVMYWYQQKSSQAPKLLFHYYDKDFNNEADTPDNFQSRRPNTSFCFLDIRSPGLGDTAMYLCATSRDNTHTEAFFGQGTRLTVV.

This clone showed up just once. The chain couples TRBV3-1 (or the pseudogene TRBV3-2) to TRBJ2-1; perhaps TRBD2 as D (7 bases). The V end lost 4 bases, the J end lost 1 base, and 17 bases lay between the germline ends. The CDR3 contains 17 residues. Germline V gene data show CDR1 as LGHDT and CDR2 as YNNKEL (reference sequence). CDR3 sequence reads: CASSRGGALNSYNEQFF. CDR3 nucleotide sequence: TGTGCCAGCAGCCGTGGGGGGGCTCTTAATTCCTACAATGAGCAGTTCTTC.

Only one count was recorded for this clone. The chain carries TRBV3-1 (or the pseudogene TRBV3-2) and TRBJ1-2; D gene uncertain. The germline gives CDR1 LGHDT, CDR2 YNNKEL (reference sequence). V was cut by 1 base and J by 4 bases, with 10 bases left in between. The CDR3 loop spans 14 amino acids. The CDR3 here is CASSQGWSSYGYTF. For the CDR3, the DNA is TGTGCCAGCAGCCAAGGGTGGAGTAGCTATGGCTACACCTTC.

The chain recombines TRBV5-1 with TRBJ2-1; weak D call: TRBD2 (6 bases). The germline gives CDR1 SGHRS, CDR2 YFSETQ. This CDR3 comprises 17 residues. V was clipped by 0 bases and J by 0 bases, with 13 bases between them. The CDR3 here is CASSLALGGSSYNEQFF. The CDR3 nucleotides are TGCGCCAGCAGCTTGGCCCTGGGAGGAAGCTCCTACAATGAGCAGTTCTTC.

The V call is TRBV7-8, the J call TRBJ2-5, with 7 bases lining up with TRBD1. CDR3 length: 14 residues. Germline lookup yields CDR1 SGHVS and CDR2 FQNEAQ. V was clipped by 4 bases and J by 1 base; unmatched bases: 3. In nucleotides, the CDR3 is TGTGCCAGCAGCTCACGACAGGGCCAAGAGACCCAGTACTTC. Protein sequence: CASSSRQGQETQYF.

The J gene is TRBJ2-3, the V gene TRBV19; 9 nucleotides line up with TRBD2. The germline CDR1 and CDR2 sequences are LNHDA and SQIVND (reference sequence). This CDR3 has 15 amino acids. V was pared by 5 bases and J by 0 bases, with 3 bases of the junction left unmatched. CDR3 sequence reads: CASSWTSASTDTQYF. In DNA form, the CDR3 reads TGTGCCAGTAGTTGGACTAGCGCTAGCACAGATACGCAGTATTTT.

This clone was seen just once. The CDR3 DNA is TGTGCCTGGAGTGACTCCCGGGACAGGGGCCGTAACTATGGCTACACCTTC. Encoded protein: CAWSDSRDRGRNYGYTF. V usage is TRBV30 and J usage is TRBJ1-2, with 10 bases matching TRBD1. Germline CDR1 is GTSNPN and CDR2 is SVGIG (reference sequence). CDR3 length: 17 residues. V shed 1 base and J 1 base; nucleotides not matched to a gene: 9.

This sequence joins TRBV28 and TRBJ2-1; 11 nucleotides match TRBD2. The germline V gene has CDR1 MDHEN and CDR2 SYDVKM. Trimming removed 4 bases from V and 5 bases from J; junction bases left unmatched: 7. The CDR3 loop spans 16 amino acids. CDR3 region: CASSSPTSGTHNEQFF. The CDR3 DNA is TGTGCCAGCAGTTCCCCGACTAGCGGGACTCACAATGAGCAGTTCTTC. The entire variable domain, with the rest obtained from reference TRBV28 and TRBJ2-1, is as follows: DVKVTQSSRYLVKRTGEKVFLECVQDMDHENMFWYRQDPGLGLRLIYFSYDVKMKEKGDIPEGYSVSREKKERFSLILESASTNQTSMYLCASSSPTSGTHNEQFFGPGTRLTVL.

The chain is built from TRBV4-1 and TRBJ2-5, with D perhaps matching TRBD2 (5 bases). The V gene's germline CDR1 is MGHRA and CDR2 YSYEKL. The CDR3 totals 15 residues. V lost 0 bases and J 2 bases, leaving 10 bases between the germline ends. The chain's CDR3 is CASSQERATQETQYF. The CDR3, as DNA: TGCGCCAGCAGCCAAGAGAGGGCGACACAAGAGACCCAGTACTTC.

CDR3 nucleotide sequence: TGTGCCATCAGTGAGTCGGACAGCGTGAATTCACCCCTCCACTTT. Protein sequence: CAISESDSVNSPLHF. V usage is TRBV10-3 and J usage is TRBJ1-6; weak D call: TRBD1 (6 bases). The CDR3 is 15 residues long. In germline, CDR1 is ENHRY, CDR2 SYGVKD. V was cut by 0 bases and J by 7 bases, with 10 bases left in between.

For this clone: One end of the junction fails to match germline, which may point to a read error. Other DNA sequences in the sample encode the same CDR3. This chain joins TRBV11-2 and TRBJ2-3; D is tentatively TRBD1 or TRBD2 (5 bases each). This CDR3 region has 13 residues. Germline V gene sequence: CDR1 SGHAT, CDR2 FQNNGV. As DNA, the CDR3 is TGTGCCAGCAGTTTAGGGGCGGGAGATACGCAGTATTTT. Translation: CASSLGAGDTQYF.

V and J are TRBV7-9 and TRBJ1-1; 7 nucleotides match TRBD1. This CDR3 is built from 15 residues. Germline assignment: CDR1 SEHNR and CDR2 FQNEAQ (reference sequence). Unmatched junction bases numbered 9, after V lost 4 bases and J lost 4 bases. The CDR3 loop is CASSWDRPVGTEAFF. CDR3 sequence (DNA): TGTGCCAGCAGCTGGGACAGACCTGTGGGCACTGAAGCTTTCTTT.

This clone was detected once. V usage is TRBV11-2 and J usage is TRBJ2-3; 16 bases line up with TRBD2. The CDR3 length is 14 residues. Germline loops: CDR1 SGHAT, CDR2 FQNNGV. Unmatched junction bases numbered 4, after V lost 5 bases and J lost 11 bases. Here the CDR3 DNA reads TGTGCCAGCAGCCAGGGACTAGCGGGGGGGTGGCAGTATTTT. It codes for CASSQGLAGGWQYF.

With respect to this clone: Other DNA variants within this sample encode the same CDR3. The chain is built from TRBV18 and TRBJ1-2, with 10 bases identical to TRBD1. Germline V gene lookup returns CDR1 KGHSH and CDR2 LQKENI. After removal of 2 bases from V and 8 bases from J, the junction contained 5 bases not matched to a gene. This CDR3 contains 14 residues. CDR3: CASSPAGTGEGYTF. The CDR3 DNA reads as TGTGCCAGCTCACCAGCCGGGACAGGGGAAGGCTACACCTTC.

In its sample, this clone was seen once. V and J are TRBV6-2 or TRBV6-3 and TRBJ2-2, with TRBD2 matching over 14 bases. The germline V gene encodes CDR1 MNHEY and CDR2 SVGEGT. The V and J ends lost 6 bases and 7 bases, in that order; junction bases with no gene match: 10. The CDR3 spans 17 residues. CDR3 nucleotides: TGTGCCAGCAGCCATAAACCGGGACTAGCGGGAGACGGGGAGCTGTTTTTT. This codes for CASSHKPGLAGDGELFF.

This rearrangement joins TRBV5-1 to TRBJ2-5; 8 bases align to TRBD2. The CDR3 length is 15 residues. V trimming: 0 bases; J trimming: 4 bases; junction bases outside the gene matches: 5. Germline assignment: CDR1 SGHRS and CDR2 YFSETQ. CDR3 in amino acids: CASSLAGTSRETQYF. CDR3 nucleotides: TGCGCCAGCAGCTTGGCCGGGACTAGTAGAGAGACCCAGTACTTC.

The chain has TRBV18 and TRBJ1-2, with a weak D call TRBD1 (6 bases). Trimming shortened V by 1 base and J by 2 bases, and 14 bases separated the two germline ends. This CDR3 comprises 16 residues. Germline-derived CDR1 and CDR2 are KGHSH and LQKENI. The CDR3 here is CASSPLAGEPNYGYTF. DNA of the CDR3: TGTGCCAGCTCACCACTAGCAGGGGAACCCAACTATGGCTACACCTTC.

In DNA, the CDR3 is TGTGCCAGCAGTTTACAGGGGTGGAATTCACCCCTCCACTTT. Its translation is CASSLQGWNSPLHF. V gene TRBV27 combines with J gene TRBJ1-6, with D perhaps matching TRBD1 (6 bases). The V gene lost 2 bases and the J gene lost 7 bases, with 9 bases spanning the gap. The CDR3 covers 14 residues. Germline lookup yields CDR1 MNHEY and CDR2 SMNVEV (reference sequence).

The rearrangement uses TRBV6-1 and TRBJ1-5; possible D gene TRBD1, 6 bases. The germline V gene encodes CDR1 MNHNS and CDR2 SASEGT. The CDR3 extends over 13 amino acids. With 1 base removed from V and 7 bases from J, the gap between germline ends came to 8 bases. The CDR3 is CASSEDRDQPQHF. CDR3 bases: TGTGCCAGCAGTGAAGACAGGGACCAGCCCCAGCATTTT.

V gene TRBV28 combines with J gene TRBJ1-2, with TRBD1 matching 7 bases. Germline V CDR1 and CDR2: MDHEN, SYDVKM. V trimming: 8 bases; J trimming: 13 bases; junction bases outside the gene matches: 13. This CDR3 contains 12 residues. CDR3 amino acids: CASETRDSPFTF. The DNA for the CDR3 is TGTGCCAGCGAGACAAGGGACAGCCCATTCACCTTC.

The V gene is TRBV28, the J gene TRBJ2-7; the D gene is possibly TRBD2 (7 bases). With 4 bases removed from V and 4 bases from J, the gap between germline ends came to 23 bases. The CDR3 length is 17 residues. The germline gives CDR1 MDHEN, CDR2 SYDVKM. CDR3: CASSSMGGLADSYEQYF. In nucleotides, the CDR3 is TGTGCCAGCAGTTCAATGGGGGGGCTAGCGGACTCGTACGAGCAGTACTTC.

The CDR3 DNA follows: TGTGCCAGCAGTCCGCGTGGACAGGGGGCGACCGGCTACACCTTC. Translating gives CASSPRGQGATGYTF. The V gene is TRBV27, the J gene TRBJ1-2, with TRBD1 matching over 11 bases. Germline CDR1 is MNHEY and CDR2 is SMNVEV (reference sequence). The CDR3 runs to 15 residues. The junction had 10 bases not matched to a gene; V was cut back by 5 bases and J by 8 bases.

The chain has TRBV5-6 and TRBJ1-2; D uncertain. V shed 4 bases and J shed 5 bases, with 12 bases lying between them. The germline gives CDR1 SGHDT, CDR2 YYEEEE. The CDR3 is 13 residues long. The DNA of the CDR3 is TGTGCCAGCAGCCCGGAAGGAGCTTATGGCTACACCTTC. Its translation is CASSPEGAYGYTF.

This clone is a singleton in its sample. Other DNA sequences in the sample encode the same CDR3. The V gene is TRBV10-3, the J gene TRBJ2-7, with TRBD1 matching 9 bases. The CDR3 runs to 14 residues. Trimming removed 0 bases from V and 3 bases from J; junction bases left unmatched: 0. Per the germline V gene, CDR1 is ENHRY and CDR2 is SYGVKD. This CDR3 is CAISESTGGYEQYF. The CDR3 bases are TGTGCCATCAGTGAGTCGACAGGGGGCTACGAGCAGTACTTC.

This chain joins TRBV5-1 and TRBJ2-7; the match to TRBD2 covers 10 bases. Germline trimming cut 0 bases from V and 4 bases from J; bases unmatched to any gene: 1. Germline lookup yields CDR1 SGHRS and CDR2 YFSETQ. The CDR3 runs 14 residues. DNA of the CDR3: TGCGCCAGCAGCTTGGCTAGCGGGAGATACGAGCAGTACTTC. Amino acid sequence: CASSLASGRYEQYF.

This clone was detected only a few times. This sequence joins TRBV11-3 and TRBJ2-7; D might be TRBD1 (6 bases). This CDR3 region has 13 residues. The V end was cut by 3 bases, the J end by 3 bases, with 9 bases between. Germline CDR1 is SGHNT and CDR2 is YENEEA. This chain's CDR3 is CASSLTGYYEQYF. The CDR3 DNA reads TGTGCCAGCAGCTTGACAGGATACTACGAGCAGTACTTC.

The V call is TRBV4-1, the J call TRBJ2-3; 8 bases map to TRBD2. This CDR3 has 16 residues. V lost 4 bases, J lost 4 bases, and 10 bases stayed unmatched. Per germline, CDR1 MGHRA and CDR2 YSYEKL. The CDR3 loop reads CASSRSPGLVADTQYF. DNA for the CDR3: TGCGCCAGCAGCCGATCTCCGGGACTAGTCGCAGATACGCAGTATTTT.

The chain combines TRBV3-1 (or the pseudogene TRBV3-2) with TRBJ2-7; 11 bases align to TRBD2. V gave up 0 bases and J gave up 6 bases; unmatched junction bases: 7. The germline V gene encodes CDR1 LGHDT and CDR2 YNNKEL (reference sequence). This CDR3 region has 16 residues. The CDR3 nucleotides read TGTGCCAGCAGCCAAGATTGGCTAGCGGGAGGATCCGAGCAGTACTTC. It specifies CASSQDWLAGGSEQYF.

The chain links TRBV2 to TRBJ1-4; 7 nucleotides line up with TRBD1. Germline V gene sequence: CDR1 SNHLY, CDR2 FYNNEI. The length of the CDR3 is 13 residues. J gave up 8 bases and V 10 bases, and 10 bases lay outside the gene matches. CDR3 sequence reads: CANRRQGREKLFF. The CDR3 bases are TGTGCCAACCGGAGACAGGGAAGGGAAAAACTGTTTTTT. The whole variable domain, remainder taken from reference TRBV2 and TRBJ1-4, is EPEVTQTPSHQVTQMGQEVILRCVPISNHLYFYWYRQILGQKVEFLVSFYNNEISEKSEIFDDQFSVERPDGSNFTLKIRSTKLEDSAMYFCANRRQGREKLFFGSGTQLSVL.